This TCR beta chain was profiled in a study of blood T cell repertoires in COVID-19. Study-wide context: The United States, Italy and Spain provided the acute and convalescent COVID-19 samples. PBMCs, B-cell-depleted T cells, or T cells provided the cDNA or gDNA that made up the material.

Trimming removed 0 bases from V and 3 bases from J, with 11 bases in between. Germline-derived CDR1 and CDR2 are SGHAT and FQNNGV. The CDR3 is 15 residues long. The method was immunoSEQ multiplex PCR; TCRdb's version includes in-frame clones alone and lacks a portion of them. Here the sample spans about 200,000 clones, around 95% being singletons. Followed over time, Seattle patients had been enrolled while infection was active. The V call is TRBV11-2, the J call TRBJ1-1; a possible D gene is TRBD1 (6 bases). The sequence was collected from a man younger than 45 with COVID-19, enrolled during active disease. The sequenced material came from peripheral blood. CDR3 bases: TGTGCCAGCAGCTTAGATATAGGGGGATACACTGAAGCTTTCTTT. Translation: CASSLDIGGYTEAFF.